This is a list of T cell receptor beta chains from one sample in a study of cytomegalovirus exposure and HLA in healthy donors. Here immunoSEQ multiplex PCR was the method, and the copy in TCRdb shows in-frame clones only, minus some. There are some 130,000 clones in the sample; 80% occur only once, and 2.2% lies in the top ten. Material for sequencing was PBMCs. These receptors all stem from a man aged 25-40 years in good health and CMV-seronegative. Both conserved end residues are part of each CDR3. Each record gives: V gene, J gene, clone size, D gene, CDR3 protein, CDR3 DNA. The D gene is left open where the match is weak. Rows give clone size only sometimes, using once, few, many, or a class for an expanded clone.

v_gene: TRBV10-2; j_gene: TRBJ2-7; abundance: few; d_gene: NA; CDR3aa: CASSDFRSSYEQYF; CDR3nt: TGCGCCAGCAGTGATTTCCGGAGCTCCTACGAGCAGTACTTC
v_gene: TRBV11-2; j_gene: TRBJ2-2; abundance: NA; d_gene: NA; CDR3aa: CASIRTGELFF; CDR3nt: TGTGCCAGCATCCGCACCGGGGAGCTGTTTTTT
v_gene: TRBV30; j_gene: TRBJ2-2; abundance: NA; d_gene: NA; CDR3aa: CAWSVLLFANTGELFF; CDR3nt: TGTGCCTGGAGTGTTTTGCTATTCGCGAACACCGGGGAGCTGTTTTTT
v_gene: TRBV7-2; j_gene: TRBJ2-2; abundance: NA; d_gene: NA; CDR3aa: CASSLSRGTGELFF; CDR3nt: TGTGCCAGCAGCTTGAGCAGGGGTACCGGGGAGCTGTTTTTT
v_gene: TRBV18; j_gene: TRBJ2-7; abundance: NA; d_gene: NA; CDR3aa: CASSVSVRYEQYF; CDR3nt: TGTGCCAGCTCAGTCAGCGTCCGCTACGAGCAGTACTTC
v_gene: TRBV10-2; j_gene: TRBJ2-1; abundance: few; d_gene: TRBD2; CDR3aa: CASSVPGGYGGEQFF; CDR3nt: TGCGCCAGCAGTGTCCCGGGAGGGTATGGGGGTGAGCAGTTCTTC
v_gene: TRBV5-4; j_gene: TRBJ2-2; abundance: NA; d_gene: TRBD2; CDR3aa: CASSFAGGNTGELFF; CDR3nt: TGTGCCAGCAGCTTCGCGGGGGGGAACACCGGGGAGCTGTTTTTT
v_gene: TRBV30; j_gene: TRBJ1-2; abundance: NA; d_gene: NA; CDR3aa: CAWSVLTAQNFPYSYGYTF; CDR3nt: TGTGCCTGGAGTGTATTGACAGCCCAAAATTTCCCCTACTCCTATGGCTACACCTTC
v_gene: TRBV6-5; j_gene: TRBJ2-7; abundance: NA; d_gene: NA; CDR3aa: CASSYSGSGEQYF; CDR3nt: TGTGCCAGCAGTTACTCTGGATCGGGCGAGCAGTACTTC
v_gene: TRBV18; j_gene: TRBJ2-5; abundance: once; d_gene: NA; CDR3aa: CASSPDRTQETQYF; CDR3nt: TGTGCCAGCTCCCCCGACAGGACTCAAGAGACCCAGTACTTC
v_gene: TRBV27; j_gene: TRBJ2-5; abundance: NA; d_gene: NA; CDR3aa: CASSLAGPQETQYF; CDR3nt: TGTGCCAGCAGTTTGGCGGGGCCCCAAGAGACCCAGTACTTC
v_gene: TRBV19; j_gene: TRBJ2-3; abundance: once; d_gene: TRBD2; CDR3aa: CASTQRGRGDTQYF; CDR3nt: TGTGCCAGTACCCAGCGGGGCCGCGGGGATACGCAGTATTTT
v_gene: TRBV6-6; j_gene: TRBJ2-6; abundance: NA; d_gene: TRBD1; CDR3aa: CASSYSDRGWANVLTF; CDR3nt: TGTGCCAGCAGTTACAGCGACAGGGGATGGGCCAACGTCCTGACTTTC
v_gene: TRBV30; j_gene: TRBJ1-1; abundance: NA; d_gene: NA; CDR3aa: CAWSIRGTEAFF; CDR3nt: TGTGCCTGGAGTATCCGGGGCACTGAAGCTTTCTTT
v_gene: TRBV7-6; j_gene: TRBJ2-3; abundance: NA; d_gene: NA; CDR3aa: CASSPREFHATQYF; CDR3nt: TGTGCCAGCAGCCCCCGGGAATTTCACGCTACGCAGTATTTT
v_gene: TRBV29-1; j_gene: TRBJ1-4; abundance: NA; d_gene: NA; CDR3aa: CSGSQYNEKLFF; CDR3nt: TGCAGCGGCTCCCAGTATAATGAAAAACTGTTTTTT
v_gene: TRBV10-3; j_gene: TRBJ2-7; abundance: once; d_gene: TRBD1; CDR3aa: CAISPGQGYEQYF; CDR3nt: TGTGCCATCAGCCCGGGACAGGGTTACGAGCAGTACTTC
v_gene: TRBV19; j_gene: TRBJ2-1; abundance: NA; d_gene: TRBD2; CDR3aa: CASSGLAGDNEQFF; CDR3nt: TGTGCCAGTAGCGGACTAGCGGGAGACAATGAGCAGTTCTTC
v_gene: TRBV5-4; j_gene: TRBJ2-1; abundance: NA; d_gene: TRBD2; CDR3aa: CASSSPSGGYLEQFF; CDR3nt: TGTGCCAGCAGCTCCCCCAGCGGGGGGTACCTTGAGCAGTTCTTC
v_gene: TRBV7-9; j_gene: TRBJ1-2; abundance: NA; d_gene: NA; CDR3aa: CASSTDSYGYTF; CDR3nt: TGTGCCAGCAGCACGGACAGCTATGGCTACACCTTC
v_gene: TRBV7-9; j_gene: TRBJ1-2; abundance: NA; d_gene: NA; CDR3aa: CASSPRTHRANYGYTF; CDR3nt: TGTGCCAGCAGCCCGCGGACACACCGCGCTAACTATGGCTACACCTTC
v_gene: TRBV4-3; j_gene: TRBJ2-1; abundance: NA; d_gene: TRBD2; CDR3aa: CASSQGLAGGPAYGEQFF; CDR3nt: TGCGCCAGCAGCCAAGGACTAGCGGGAGGGCCTGCCTACGGTGAGCAGTTCTTC
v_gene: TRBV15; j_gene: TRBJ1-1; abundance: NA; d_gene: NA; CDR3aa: CATSRDGAPEEDTEAFF; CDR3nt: TGTGCCACCAGCAGAGATGGCGCACCGGAGGAGGACACTGAAGCTTTCTTT
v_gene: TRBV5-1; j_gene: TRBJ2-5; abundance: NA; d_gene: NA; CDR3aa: CASSLPDQETQYF; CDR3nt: TGCGCCAGCAGCTTGCCGGACCAAGAGACCCAGTACTTC
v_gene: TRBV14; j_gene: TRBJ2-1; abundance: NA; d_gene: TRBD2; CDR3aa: CASSLLIGTSGGSSYNEQFF; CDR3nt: TGTGCCAGCAGCCTCCTAATTGGGACTAGCGGAGGCAGCTCCTACAATGAGCAGTTCTTC
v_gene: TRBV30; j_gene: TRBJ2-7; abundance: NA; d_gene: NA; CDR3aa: CAWGLVRYEQYF; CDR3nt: TGTGCCTGGGGTCTAGTCCGCTACGAGCAGTACTTC
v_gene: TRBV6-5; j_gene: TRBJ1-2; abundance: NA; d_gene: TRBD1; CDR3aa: CASRGQGRYGYTF; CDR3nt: TGTGCCAGCCGAGGACAGGGAAGATATGGCTACACCTTC
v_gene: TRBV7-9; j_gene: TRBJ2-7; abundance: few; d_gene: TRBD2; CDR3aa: CASTVAGGLEEQYF; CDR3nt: TGTGCCAGCACTGTAGCGGGAGGGCTCGAAGAGCAGTACTTC
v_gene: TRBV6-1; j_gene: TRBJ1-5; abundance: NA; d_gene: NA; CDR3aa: CASSELGGYSNQPQHF; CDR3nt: TGTGCCAGCAGTGAGCTGGGGGGGTATAGCAATCAGCCCCAGCATTTT
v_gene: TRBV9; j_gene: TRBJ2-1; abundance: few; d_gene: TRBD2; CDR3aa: CASSAPGTSAYNEQFF; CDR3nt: TGTGCCAGCAGCGCCCCCGGGACTAGCGCCTACAATGAGCAGTTCTTC
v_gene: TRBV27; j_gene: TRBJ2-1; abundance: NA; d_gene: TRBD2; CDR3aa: CASSLISGGPDEQFF; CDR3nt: TGTGCCAGCAGTTTAATTTCGGGAGGGCCGGATGAGCAGTTCTTC
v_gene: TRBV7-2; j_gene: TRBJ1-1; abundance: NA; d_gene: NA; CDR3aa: CASSLEGRRTEAFF; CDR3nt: TGTGCCAGCAGCTTAGAGGGGAGGCGGACTGAAGCTTTCTTT
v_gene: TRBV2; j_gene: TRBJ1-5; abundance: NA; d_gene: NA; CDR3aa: CASSELREHQPQHF; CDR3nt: TGTGCCAGCAGTGAACTCAGGGAACACCAGCCCCAGCATTTT
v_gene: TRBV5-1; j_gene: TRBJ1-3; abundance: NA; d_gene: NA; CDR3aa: CASSRDITRASGNTIYF; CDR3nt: TGCGCCAGCAGCCGGGACATCACCCGAGCCTCTGGAAACACCATATATTTT
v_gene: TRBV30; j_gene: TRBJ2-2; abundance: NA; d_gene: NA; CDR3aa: CAWSQNIRELFF; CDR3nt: TGTGCCTGGAGTCAAAACATACGGGAGCTGTTTTTT
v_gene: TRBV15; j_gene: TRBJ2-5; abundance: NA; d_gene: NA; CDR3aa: CATSRPLAETQYF; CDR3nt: TGTGCCACCAGCAGACCGCTAGCAGAGACCCAGTACTTC
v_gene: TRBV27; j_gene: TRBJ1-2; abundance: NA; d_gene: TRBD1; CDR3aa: CASSTLTGIGLGYTF; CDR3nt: TGTGCCAGCAGTACCTTGACAGGGATTGGGCTGGGCTACACCTTC
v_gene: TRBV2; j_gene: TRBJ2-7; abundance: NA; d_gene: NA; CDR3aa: CASSEGDSPPNEQYF; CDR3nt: TGTGCCAGCAGTGAAGGAGACTCACCCCCGAACGAGCAGTACTTC
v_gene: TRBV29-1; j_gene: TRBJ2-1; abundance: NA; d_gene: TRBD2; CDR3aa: CSVVNSGTSGASSYNEQFF; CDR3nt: TGCAGCGTTGTCAACTCCGGGACTAGCGGGGCGAGCTCCTACAATGAGCAGTTCTTC
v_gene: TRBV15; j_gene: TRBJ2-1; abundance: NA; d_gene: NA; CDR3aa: CATSTKLAWSHNEQFF; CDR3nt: TGTGCCACCAGCACCAAACTAGCCTGGTCCCACAATGAGCAGTTCTTC
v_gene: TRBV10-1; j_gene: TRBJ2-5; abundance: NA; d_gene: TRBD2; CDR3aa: CASSEAGVETQYF; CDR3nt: TGCGCCAGCAGTGAGGCGGGAGTGGAGACCCAGTACTTC
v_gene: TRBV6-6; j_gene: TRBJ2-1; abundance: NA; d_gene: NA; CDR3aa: CASSNRDLGELF; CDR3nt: TGTGCCAGCAGTAACCGGGACTTGGGAGAGCTCTTC
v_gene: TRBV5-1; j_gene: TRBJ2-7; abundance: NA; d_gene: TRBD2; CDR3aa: CASSLAGTSGVTYEQYF; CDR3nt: TGCGCCAGCAGCCTGGCTGGGACTAGCGGGGTAACCTACGAGCAGTACTTC
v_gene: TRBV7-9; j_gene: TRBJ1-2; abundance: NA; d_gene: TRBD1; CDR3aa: CASTKGQGHGYTF; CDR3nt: TGTGCCAGCACCAAGGGACAGGGTCATGGCTACACCTTC
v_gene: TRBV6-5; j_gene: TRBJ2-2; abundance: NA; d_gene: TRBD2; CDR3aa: CAIRRGLVTGELFF; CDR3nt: TGTGCCATTCGGCGGGGACTAGTCACCGGGGAGCTGTTTTTT
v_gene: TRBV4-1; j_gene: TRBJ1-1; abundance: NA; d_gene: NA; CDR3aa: CASSYGQSMNTEAFF; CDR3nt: TGCGCCAGCAGCTACGGACAGAGTATGAACACTGAAGCTTTCTTT
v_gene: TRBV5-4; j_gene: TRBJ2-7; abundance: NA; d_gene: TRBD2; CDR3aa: CASSSLGPSGSGAGIYEQYF; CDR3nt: TGTGCCAGCAGCTCATTGGGGCCTAGCGGGAGCGGTGCAGGGATCTACGAGCAGTACTTC
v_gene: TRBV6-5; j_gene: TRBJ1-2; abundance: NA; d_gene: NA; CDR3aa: CASSYSRGYGYTF; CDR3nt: TGTGCCAGCAGTTACTCGAGAGGCTATGGCTACACCTTC
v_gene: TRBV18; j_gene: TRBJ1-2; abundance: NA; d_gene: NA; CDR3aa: CASSPDNMKGYTF; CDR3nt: TGTGCCAGCTCACCGGACAATATGAAGGGCTACACCTTC
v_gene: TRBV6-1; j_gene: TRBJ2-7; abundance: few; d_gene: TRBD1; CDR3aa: CASSAWGQGDEQYF; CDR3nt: TGTGCCAGCAGCGCTTGGGGACAGGGGGACGAGCAGTACTTC
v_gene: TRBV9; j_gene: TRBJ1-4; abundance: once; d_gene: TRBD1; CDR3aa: CASSGGQGFNEKLFF; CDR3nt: TGTGCCAGCAGCGGAGGACAGGGTTTTAATGAAAAACTGTTTTTT
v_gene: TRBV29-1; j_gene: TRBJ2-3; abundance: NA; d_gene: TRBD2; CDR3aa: CSTVIAGGDTQYF; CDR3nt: TGCAGCACTGTTATAGCGGGAGGGGATACGCAGTATTTT